A single sample gave rise to the 31 T cell receptor beta chains below, sequenced in a study of OX40 agonist ivuxolimab in advanced cancers. The assay was immunoSEQ multiplex PCR, and TCRdb's table has in-frame clones only and misses some. Of around 90,000 clones listed, approximately 90% are singletons. This specimen was CD4+ or CD8+ T cells sorted from blood, taken in a trial of the OX40 agonist ivuxolimab. These receptors all stem from an adult with an advanced solid tumor such as melanoma, head and neck, liver or kidney cancer.

V is TRBV19 and J is TRBJ1-1, with 9 bases matching TRBD1. Germline CDR1 LNHDA, CDR2 SQIVND (reference sequence). V lost 6 bases and J lost 4; bases outside the gene matches: 3. This CDR3 is 13 amino acids long. CDR3 coding DNA: TGTGCCAGTAGCCTGGACAGGGGCACTGAAGCTTTCTTT. Translation: CASSLDRGTEAFF.

This clone was picked up one time. The chain links TRBV20-1 to TRBJ1-5; unclear D gene. The germline V and J ends were trimmed by 5 bases and 11 bases, with 13 bases remaining between them. Germline V lookup: CDR1 DFQATT, CDR2 SNEGSKA (reference sequence). This CDR3 contains 11 residues. The CDR3 DNA is TGCAGTGCTGCCCTCCAGGTAGCCCAGCATTTT. This sequence encodes CSAALQVAQHF.

J is TRBJ1-1 and V is TRBV30; no reliable D call. The CDR3 is made up of 13 amino acids. V was trimmed by 4 bases and J by 7 bases, leaving 16 bases between them. The germline V gene has CDR1 GTSNPN and CDR2 SVGIG (reference sequence). This CDR3 is CAWMAVTNGEAFF. CDR3 in DNA: TGTGCCTGGATGGCAGTCACAAACGGTGAAGCTTTCTTT.

V usage is TRBV5-4 and J usage is TRBJ1-1; D is perhaps TRBD1 (6 bases). Per germline, CDR1 SGHNT and CDR2 YYREEE (reference sequence). The CDR3 contains 14 residues. V lost 2 bases and J 4 bases, leaving 12 bases between the germline ends. DNA for the CDR3: TGTGCCAGCAGCTTTGGGGGCCGTCCCACTGAAGCTTTCTTT. Translation gives CASSFGGRPTEAFF.

The chain uses TRBV28 and TRBJ1-1; TRBD1 is a possible D gene (5 bases). Trimming shortened V by 4 bases and J by 5 bases, and 11 bases separated the two germline ends. Germline values: CDR1 MDHEN, CDR2 SYDVKM. The CDR3 has 13 amino acids. CDR3 bases: TGTGCCAGCAGTTCCGCAGGGCGAACTGAAGCTTTCTTT. Its protein product is CASSSAGRTEAFF.

The J gene is TRBJ2-7, the V gene TRBV7-8; D might be TRBD1 (6 bases). The CDR3 runs to 15 residues. V lost 2 bases and J 2 bases, leaving 13 bases between the germline ends. The germline CDR1 and CDR2 sequences are SGHVS and FQNEAQ. This CDR3 reads CASSLLATGPYEQYF. CDR3 nucleotides: TGTGCCAGCAGCTTATTGGCGACAGGACCCTACGAGCAGTACTTC.

The rearrangement uses TRBV6-1 and TRBJ2-1, with TRBD1 identical over 7 bases. The trim removed 2 bases at V and 10 bases at J, leaving 5 bases unmatched. Looked up from germline, CDR1 is MNHNS and CDR2 is SASEGT. This CDR3 has 13 residues. The CDR3 is CASSERDRREQFF. The CDR3 DNA is TGTGCCAGCAGTGAACGGGACAGAAGAGAGCAGTTCTTC.

The genes are TRBV19 and TRBJ2-3; D is possibly TRBD1 or TRBD2 (6 bases each). Germline CDR1 and CDR2: LNHDA and SQIVND (reference sequence). Trimming pared 8 bases from V and 0 bases from J, leaving 15 bases between. The CDR3 spans 15 residues. CDR3 bases: TGTGCCAGTCGCCCGGGGGCTCCTAGCACAGATACGCAGTATTTT. Protein: CASRPGAPSTDTQYF. Variable domain in full (rest from reference TRBV19 and TRBJ2-3): DGGITQSPKYLFRKEGQNVTLSCEQNLNHDAMYWYRQDPGQGLRLIYYSQIVNDFQKGDIAEGYSVSREKKESFPLTVTSAQKNPTAFYLCASRPGAPSTDTQYFGPGTRLTVL.

CDR3 in DNA: TGTGCCAGCGCTCGGGACAGGGTCTTCGGGTCCGGAAACACCATATATTTT. Its translation: CASARDRVFGSGNTIYF. The chain couples TRBV2 to TRBJ1-3; TRBD1 matches at 9 bases. Germline-derived CDR1 and CDR2 are SNHLY and FYNNEI. With V trimmed by 8 bases and J by 4 bases, 15 bases remained unmatched. This CDR3 contains 17 residues.

The gene calls are TRBV10-1 and TRBJ1-6; D remains ambiguous. Germline CDR1 and CDR2: WNHNN and SYGVQD (reference sequence). V gave up 4 bases and J gave up 6 bases, with 10 bases separating them. There are 14 residues in the CDR3. The CDR3 region is CASSGPDLNSPLHF. CDR3 nucleotide sequence: TGCGCCAGCAGTGGACCCGATCTTAATTCACCCCTCCACTTT.

This rearrangement joins TRBV29-1 to TRBJ2-7; 10 nucleotides match TRBD2. V dropped 4 bases and J dropped 7; count of bases not matched to a gene: 10. Per germline, CDR1 SQVTM and CDR2 ANQGSEA. The CDR3 has 14 residues. The CDR3 loop reads CSVGGLAGVSEQYF. In nucleotides, the CDR3 is TGCAGCGTTGGAGGGCTAGCGGGAGTGAGTGAGCAGTACTTC.

The rearrangement links TRBV5-4 to TRBJ2-1; D call uncertain. CDR3 length equals 13 residues. Trimming removed 3 bases from V and 5 bases from J, with 9 bases in between. Germline V lookup: CDR1 SGHNT, CDR2 YYREEE (reference sequence). This CDR3 reads CASSSARNNEQFF. CDR3 nucleotides: TGTGCCAGCAGCTCGGCTAGGAACAATGAGCAGTTCTTC.

This chain connects TRBV20-1 to TRBJ2-5; no firm D call. Germline CDR1 DFQATT, CDR2 SNEGSKA (reference sequence). V was clipped by 6 bases and J by 3 bases, with 8 bases between them. There are 11 residues in the CDR3. Written as DNA, the CDR3 is TGCAGTGCCCCCAGAGAAGAGACCCAGTACTTC. Protein: CSAPREETQYF.

The chain employs TRBV5-4 and TRBJ2-1; possibly TRBD1 for D (6 bases). The CDR3 spans 15 residues. The ends were cut back, 0 bases at V and 4 bases at J, with 11 bases in the middle. CDR1 and CDR2 (germline): SGHNT, YYREEE (reference sequence). CDR3 residues: CASSLAGVQYNEQFF. For the CDR3, the DNA is TGTGCCAGCAGCTTGGCAGGGGTCCAATACAATGAGCAGTTCTTC.

This clone was recorded only once. CDR3 sequence (DNA): TGTGCCAGCAGCTTGGGCGGGGCCACCAACTACGAGCAGTACTTC. Translating it yields CASSLGGATNYEQYF. The rearrangement joins TRBV5-5 to TRBJ2-7; a possible D gene is TRBD2 (6 bases). The CDR3 is made up of 15 amino acids. Per germline, CDR1 SGHKS and CDR2 YYEKEE (reference sequence). The V and J ends lost 0 bases and 3 bases respectively, with 13 bases between them. Complete variable domain (other parts from reference TRBV5-5 and TRBJ2-7): DAGVTQSPTHLIKTRGQQVTLRCSPISGHKSVSWYQQVLGQGPQFIFQYYEKEERGRGNFPDRFSARQFPNYSSELNVNALLLGDSALYLCASSLGGATNYEQYFGPGTRLTVT.

CDR3 DNA: TGTGCCTGGAACCCTTCTTTCGGGTGGCTCGGAGGCGGGACTGGAGATACGCAGTATTTT. Its translation: CAWNPSFGWLGGGTGDTQYF. V gene TRBV30 combines with J gene TRBJ2-3, with D tentatively TRBD2 (6 bases). CDR1 and CDR2 (germline): GTSNPN, SVGIG (reference sequence). V shed 4 bases and J shed 5 bases, with 34 bases lying between them. The CDR3 spans 20 residues. The full variable domain, in which reference TRBV30 and TRBJ2-3 provide the parts outside the CDR3, is SQTIHQWPATLVQPVGSPLSLECTVEGTSNPNLYWYRQAAGRGLQLLFYSVGIGQISSEVPQNLSASRPQDRQFILSSKKLLLSDSGFYLCAWNPSFGWLGGGTGDTQYFGPGTRLTVL.

The chain employs TRBV5-4 and TRBJ1-2; possible D gene TRBD1, 5 bases. CDR1 and CDR2 (germline): SGHNT, YYREEE (reference sequence). The length of the CDR3 is 15 residues. Trimming removed 4 bases from V and 4 bases from J, with 17 bases in between. The CDR3 loop reads CASSNELQGGYGYTF. The CDR3, as DNA: TGTGCCAGCAGCAACGAACTGCAGGGAGGCTATGGCTACACCTTC.

For this clone: The same CDR3 arises from other DNA sequences in this sample as well. This chain links TRBV5-1 with TRBJ2-2; TRBD1 or TRBD2 may be the D gene (5 bases each). CDR1 is SGHRS, CDR2 YFSETQ, per germline. V lost 0 bases and J lost 2, with 8 bases in between. The CDR3 contains 15 residues. The CDR3: CASSLAGTNTGELFF. DNA of the CDR3: TGCGCCAGCAGCTTGGCCGGGACCAACACCGGGGAGCTGTTTTTT.

About this clone: Other DNA sequences in this specimen translate into the identical CDR3. The chain couples TRBV28 to TRBJ1-5; D may be TRBD1 (5 bases). The V gene's germline CDR1 is MDHEN and CDR2 SYDVKM. This CDR3 is 12 amino acids long. V was pared by 4 bases and J by 4 bases, with 5 bases between. The CDR3 spells CASSWGNQPQHF. DNA for the CDR3: TGTGCCAGCAGTTGGGGGAATCAGCCCCAGCATTTT.

The gene calls are TRBV7-3 and TRBJ2-2; D call uncertain. Trimming removed 0 bases from V and 7 bases from J, with 0 bases in between. The CDR3 extends over 11 amino acids. Germline V gene data show CDR1 as SGHTA and CDR2 as FQGTGA. The CDR3 loop is CASSLTGELFF. The CDR3 DNA follows: TGTGCCAGCAGCTTAACCGGGGAGCTGTTTTTT.

The J gene is TRBJ2-5, the V gene TRBV6-5, with D possibly being TRBD2 (5 bases). The CDR3 is made up of 13 amino acids. Germline V gene data show CDR1 as MNHEY and CDR2 as SVGAGI. Trimming pared 6 bases from V and 6 bases from J, leaving 14 bases between. CDR3 in amino acids: CASRTTGWKTQYF. Here the CDR3 DNA reads TGTGCCAGCAGGACCACGGGGTGGAAGACCCAGTACTTC.

The rearrangement joins TRBV19 to TRBJ2-1; 7 nucleotides line up with TRBD2. There are 15 residues in the CDR3. Per the germline V gene, CDR1 is LNHDA and CDR2 is SQIVND (reference sequence). After removal of 4 bases from V and 9 bases from J, the junction contained 12 bases not matched to a gene. The CDR3: CASSTPGLRGGEQFF. In nucleotides, the CDR3 is TGTGCCAGTAGTACACCGGGACTACGAGGCGGTGAGCAGTTCTTC.

This clone was counted a few times. The chain uses TRBV5-1 and TRBJ1-2; no reliable D call. Germline V gene sequence: CDR1 SGHRS, CDR2 YFSETQ. This CDR3 contains 15 residues. Trimming removed 0 bases at V and 5 bases at J, with 14 bases between. In DNA, the CDR3 is TGCGCCAGCAGCTTGGCTTCCGGAGGAGGGTATGGCTACACCTTC. Translating gives CASSLASGGGYGYTF. Full variable domain (outside the CDR3, taken from reference TRBV5-1 and TRBJ1-2): KAGVTQTPRYLIKTRGQQVTLSCSPISGHRSVSWYQQTPGQGLQFLFEYFSETQRNKGNFPGRFSGRQFSNSRSEMNVSTLELGDSALYLCASSLASGGGYGYTFGSGTRLTVV.

This chain uses TRBV7-3 with TRBJ2-1, with 14 bases matching TRBD2. Germline V gene sequence: CDR1 SGHTA, CDR2 FQGTGA. V lost 5 bases, J lost 9 bases, and 6 bases stayed unmatched. The CDR3 runs to 15 residues. In DNA form, the CDR3 reads TGTGCCAGCAGCCGGGGACTAGCGGGAGAGGGTGAGCAGTTCTTC. This encodes CASSRGLAGEGEQFF.

This clone was observed a few times. CDR3 region: CASSPTKWGAEGNTIYF. CDR3 DNA: TGTGCCAGCAGTCCAACTAAGTGGGGCGCGGAGGGAAACACCATATATTTT. J is TRBJ1-3 and V is TRBV7-2; tentative D call: TRBD1 (5 bases). Germline assignment: CDR1 SGHTA and CDR2 FQGNSA. CDR3 length: 17 residues. V gave up 6 bases and J gave up 4 bases, with 22 bases separating them.

The V and J genes are TRBV30 and TRBJ1-2, with 9 bases matching TRBD1. Trimming removed 4 bases from V and 7 bases from J; junction bases left unmatched: 7. The CDR3 is 13 residues long. The germline V gene encodes CDR1 GTSNPN and CDR2 SVGIG (reference sequence). Here the CDR3 DNA reads TGTGCCTGGAATTTGGGACAGGGCGCTGGCTACACCTTC. This encodes CAWNLGQGAGYTF.

The rearrangement links TRBV7-3 to TRBJ2-3; D is ambiguous. Germline CDR1 reads SGHTA; CDR2 reads FQGTGA. CDR3 length equals 17 residues. The V end was cut by 1 base, the J end by 0 bases, with 14 bases between. The CDR3 protein is CASSLIAPITSTDTQYF. The CDR3 nucleotides read TGTGCCAGCAGCTTAATTGCTCCGATTACTAGCACAGATACGCAGTATTTT.

This clone was recorded only once. Other DNA sequences within the sample encode an identical CDR3. V is TRBV30 and J is TRBJ2-3; D not certain. The germline V and J ends were trimmed by 0 bases and 4 bases, with 2 bases remaining between them. The germline gives CDR1 GTSNPN, CDR2 SVGIG (reference sequence). This CDR3 spans 11 amino acids. CDR3 amino acids: CAWSVSDTQYF. The CDR3 bases are TGTGCCTGGAGTGTCTCAGATACGCAGTATTTT.

CDR3 sequence reads: CASSLSQSYGYTF. The CDR3 region has the DNA TGTGCCAGCAGCTTGTCCCAGAGCTATGGCTACACCTTC. V is TRBV5-4 and J is TRBJ1-2; D is uncertain. The germline V gene has CDR1 SGHNT and CDR2 YYREEE (reference sequence). The V end was cut by 1 base, the J end by 4 bases, with 8 bases between. This CDR3 is built from 13 residues.

The chain carries TRBV4-1 and TRBJ2-1, with 9 bases matching TRBD2. J was trimmed by 1 base and V by 3 bases; bases with no gene match: 7. This CDR3 has 17 amino acids. Germline loops: CDR1 MGHRA, CDR2 YSYEKL. CDR3 loop: CASSQGRLAGSYNEQFF. The CDR3 nucleotides read TGCGCCAGCAGCCAGGGGAGGCTAGCGGGATCCTACAATGAGCAGTTCTTC.

The chain is built from TRBV5-1 and TRBJ1-5, with 11 bases lining up with TRBD1. The CDR3 contains 16 residues. The trim removed 4 bases at V and 2 bases at J, leaving 5 bases unmatched. Germline V gene sequence: CDR1 SGHRS, CDR2 YFSETQ. As DNA, the CDR3 is TGCGCCAGCAGCCCCGGGACAGGGGGTGGCAATCAGCCCCAGCATTTT. This encodes CASSPGTGGGNQPQHF.